This record looks at one T cell receptor beta chain sequence and its context. Its antigen is unknown. The J segment lost 5 bases and the V segment lost 4 bases, leaving 4 bases of the junction unmatched. There are 14 residues in the CDR3. In germline, CDR1 is SGHRS, CDR2 YFSETQ. This record belongs to a study of T cells after posttransplantation cyclophosphamide. Overall study findings and caveats: Recipient CMV seropositivity and CMV reactivation strongly tracked TRB clonality.

Clones were sequenced by immunoSEQ multiplex PCR, and TCRdb holds only the in-frame ones, with some missing. The sample records roughly 5,000 clones, about 94% being singletons. Sequencing was performed on CD4+ T cells sorted from bone marrow. The chain employs TRBV5-1 and TRBJ1-2; 11 bases are shared with TRBD1. This sequence originates from a woman between 55 and 75 years old in good health, CMV-negative, and a related stem cell transplant donor. The CDR3 region has the DNA TGCGCCAGCAGCGTGGACAGGGGGCTGTATGGCTACACCTTC. Amino acid sequence: CASSVDRGLYGYTF.